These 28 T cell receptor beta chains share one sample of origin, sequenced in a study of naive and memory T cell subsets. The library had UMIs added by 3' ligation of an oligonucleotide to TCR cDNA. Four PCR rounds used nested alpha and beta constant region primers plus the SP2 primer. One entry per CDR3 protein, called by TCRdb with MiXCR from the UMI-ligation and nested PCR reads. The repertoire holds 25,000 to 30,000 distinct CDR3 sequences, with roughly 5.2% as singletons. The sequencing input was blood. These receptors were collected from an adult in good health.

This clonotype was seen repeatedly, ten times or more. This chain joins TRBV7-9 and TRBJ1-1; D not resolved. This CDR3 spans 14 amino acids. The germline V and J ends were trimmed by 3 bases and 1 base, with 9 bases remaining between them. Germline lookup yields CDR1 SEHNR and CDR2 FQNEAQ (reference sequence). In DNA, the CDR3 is TGTGCCAGCAGCTTTGGTACGGCGAACACTGAAGCTTTCTTT. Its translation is CASSFGTANTEAFF.

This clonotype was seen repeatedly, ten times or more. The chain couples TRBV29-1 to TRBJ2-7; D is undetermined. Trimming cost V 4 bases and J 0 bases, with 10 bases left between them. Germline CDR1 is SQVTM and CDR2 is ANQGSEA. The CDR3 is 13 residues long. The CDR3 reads CSVGQPSSYEQYF. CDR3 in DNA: TGCAGCGTTGGGCAGCCCTCCTCCTACGAGCAGTACTTC.

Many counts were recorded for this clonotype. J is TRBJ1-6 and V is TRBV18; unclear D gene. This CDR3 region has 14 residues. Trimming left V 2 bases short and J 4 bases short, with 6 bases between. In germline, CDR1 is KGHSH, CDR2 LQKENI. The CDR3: CASSPKEYNSPLHF. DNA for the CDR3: TGTGCCAGCTCACCAAAGGAATATAATTCACCCCTCCACTTT.

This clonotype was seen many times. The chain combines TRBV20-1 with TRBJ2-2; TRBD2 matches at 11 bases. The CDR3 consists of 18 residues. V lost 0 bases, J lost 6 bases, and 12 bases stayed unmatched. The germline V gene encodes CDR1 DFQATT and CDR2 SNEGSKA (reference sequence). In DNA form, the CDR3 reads TGCAGTGCTAGAGACGGTTTAGCGGGAGGGCCGGGATCCGGGGAGCTGTTTTTT. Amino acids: CSARDGLAGGPGSGELFF.

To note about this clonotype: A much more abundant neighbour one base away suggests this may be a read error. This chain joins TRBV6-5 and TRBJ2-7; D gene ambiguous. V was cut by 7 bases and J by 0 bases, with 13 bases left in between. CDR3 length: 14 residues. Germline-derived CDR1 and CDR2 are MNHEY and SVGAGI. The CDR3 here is CASISTHSSYEQYF. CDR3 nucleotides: TGTGCCAGCATCTCGACACATAGCTCCTACGAGCAGTACTTC.

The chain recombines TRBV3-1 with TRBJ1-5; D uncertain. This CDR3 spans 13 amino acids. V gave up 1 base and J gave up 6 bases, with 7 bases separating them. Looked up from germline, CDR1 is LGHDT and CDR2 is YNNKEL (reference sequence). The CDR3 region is CASSQGISQPQHF. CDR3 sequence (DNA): TGTGCCAGCAGCCAAGGGATCTCTCAGCCCCAGCATTTT.

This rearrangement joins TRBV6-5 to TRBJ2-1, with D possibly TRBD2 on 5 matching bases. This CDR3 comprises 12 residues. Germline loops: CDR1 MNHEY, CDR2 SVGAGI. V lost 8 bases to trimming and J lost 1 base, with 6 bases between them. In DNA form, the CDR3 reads TGTGCCAGCGGGGAGTCCTACAATGAGCAGTTCTTC. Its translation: CASGESYNEQFF.

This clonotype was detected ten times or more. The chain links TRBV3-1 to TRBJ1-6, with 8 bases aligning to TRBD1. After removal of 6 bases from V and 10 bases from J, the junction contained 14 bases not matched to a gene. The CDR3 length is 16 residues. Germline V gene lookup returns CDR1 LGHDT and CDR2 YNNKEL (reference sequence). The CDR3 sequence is CASSPSDRGRGSPLHF. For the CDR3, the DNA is TGTGCCAGCAGTCCCTCCGACAGGGGAAGGGGGTCACCCCTCCACTTT.

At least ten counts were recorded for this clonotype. The CDR3 region has the DNA TGCAGCGTTTGGGGCGGGGGCTCCTACAATGAGCAGTTCTTC. Translated, it gives CSVWGGGSYNEQFF. The rearrangement links TRBV29-1 to TRBJ2-1, with 7 bases aligning to TRBD2. The germline gives CDR1 SQVTM, CDR2 ANQGSEA. The CDR3 loop spans 14 amino acids. With V trimmed by 5 bases and J by 0 bases, 4 bases remained unmatched.

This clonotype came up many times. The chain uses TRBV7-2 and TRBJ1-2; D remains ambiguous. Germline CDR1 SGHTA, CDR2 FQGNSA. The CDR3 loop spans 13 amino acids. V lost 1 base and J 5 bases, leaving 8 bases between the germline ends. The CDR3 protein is CASSLVGEYGYTF. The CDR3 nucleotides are TGTGCCAGCAGCTTAGTAGGAGAGTATGGCTACACCTTC.

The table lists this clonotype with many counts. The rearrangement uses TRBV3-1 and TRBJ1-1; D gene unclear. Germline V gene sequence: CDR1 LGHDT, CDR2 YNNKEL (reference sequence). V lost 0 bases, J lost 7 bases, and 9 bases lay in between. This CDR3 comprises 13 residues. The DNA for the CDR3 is TGTGCCAGCAGCCAAGATTTCAGATATGAAGCTTTCTTT. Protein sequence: CASSQDFRYEAFF. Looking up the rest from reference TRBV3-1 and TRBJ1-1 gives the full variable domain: DTAVSQTPKYLVTQMGNDKSIKCEQNLGHDTMYWYKQDSKKFLKIMFSYNNKELIINETVPNRFSPKSPDKAHLNLHINSLELGDSAVYFCASSQDFRYEAFFGQGTRLTVV.

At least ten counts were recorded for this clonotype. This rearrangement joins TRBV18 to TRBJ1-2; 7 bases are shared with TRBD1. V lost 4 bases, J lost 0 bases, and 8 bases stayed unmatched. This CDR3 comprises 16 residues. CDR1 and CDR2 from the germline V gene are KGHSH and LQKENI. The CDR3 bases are TGTGCCAGCTCACGACCAGGGGGAGATACTAACTATGGCTACACCTTC. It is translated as CASSRPGGDTNYGYTF.

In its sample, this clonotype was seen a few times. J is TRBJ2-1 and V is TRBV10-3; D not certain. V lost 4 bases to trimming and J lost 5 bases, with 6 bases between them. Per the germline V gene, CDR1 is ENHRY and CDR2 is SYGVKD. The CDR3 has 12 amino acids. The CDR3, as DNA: TGTGCCATCAGTGCTTATGACAATGAGCAGTTCTTC. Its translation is CAISAYDNEQFF.

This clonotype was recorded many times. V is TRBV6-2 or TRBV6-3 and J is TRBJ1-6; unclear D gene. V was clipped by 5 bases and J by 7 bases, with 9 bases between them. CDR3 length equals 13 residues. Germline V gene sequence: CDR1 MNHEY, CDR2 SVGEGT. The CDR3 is CASSTEPNSPLHF. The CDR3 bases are TGTGCCAGCAGTACCGAACCGAATTCACCCCTCCACTTT.

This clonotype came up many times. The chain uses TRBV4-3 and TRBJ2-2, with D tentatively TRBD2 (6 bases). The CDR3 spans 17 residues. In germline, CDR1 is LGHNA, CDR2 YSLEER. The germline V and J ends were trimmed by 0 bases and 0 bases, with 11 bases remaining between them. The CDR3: CASSQEPLAANTGELFF. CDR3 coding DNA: TGCGCCAGCAGCCAAGAGCCACTAGCCGCGAACACCGGGGAGCTGTTTTTT.

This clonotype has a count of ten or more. The CDR3 protein is CASSQGGHEQYF. The CDR3 nucleotides are TGCGCCAGCAGCCAAGGGGGCCACGAGCAGTACTTC. The genes are TRBV4-1 and TRBJ2-7; D perhaps matches TRBD1 (5 bases). Germline assignment: CDR1 MGHRA and CDR2 YSYEKL. CDR3 length equals 12 residues. The V end lost 1 base, the J end lost 5 bases, and 6 bases lay between the germline ends.

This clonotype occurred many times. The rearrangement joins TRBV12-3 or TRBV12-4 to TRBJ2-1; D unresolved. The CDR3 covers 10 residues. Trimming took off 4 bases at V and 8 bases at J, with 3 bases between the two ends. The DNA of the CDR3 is TGTGCCAGCAGTTATTATGAGCAGTTCTTC. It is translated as CASSYYEQFF.

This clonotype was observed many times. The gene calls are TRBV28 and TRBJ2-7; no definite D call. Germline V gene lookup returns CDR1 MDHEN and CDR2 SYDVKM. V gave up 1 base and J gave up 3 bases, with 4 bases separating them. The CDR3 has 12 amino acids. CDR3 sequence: CASSLSGYEQYF. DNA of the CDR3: TGTGCCAGCAGTTTATCGGGCTACGAGCAGTACTTC.

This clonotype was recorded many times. The CDR3, as DNA: TGTGCCAGCAGCTTAGGGACAGGGAGCACTGAAGCTTTCTTT. It yields the protein CASSLGTGSTEAFF. The rearrangement joins TRBV7-8 to TRBJ1-1; 8 nucleotides align to TRBD1. V trimming: 1 base; J trimming: 4 bases; junction bases outside the gene matches: 2. This CDR3 is 14 amino acids long. Germline-derived CDR1 and CDR2 are SGHVS and FQNEAQ.

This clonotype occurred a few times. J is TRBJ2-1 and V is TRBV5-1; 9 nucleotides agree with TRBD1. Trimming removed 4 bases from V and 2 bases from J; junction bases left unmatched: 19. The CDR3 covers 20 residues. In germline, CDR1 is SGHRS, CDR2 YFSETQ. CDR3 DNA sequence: TGCGCCAGCAGCAGGGCCGGGACAGGGTGGCTCTTGTCCGCCTACAATGAGCAGTTCTTC. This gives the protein CASSRAGTGWLLSAYNEQFF.

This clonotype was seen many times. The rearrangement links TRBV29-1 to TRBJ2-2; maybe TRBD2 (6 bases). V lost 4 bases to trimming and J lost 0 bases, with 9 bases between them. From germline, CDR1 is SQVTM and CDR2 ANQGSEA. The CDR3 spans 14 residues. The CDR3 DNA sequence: TGCAGCGTTGTGGAGGGAACGAACACCGGGGAGCTGTTTTTT. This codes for CSVVEGTNTGELFF.

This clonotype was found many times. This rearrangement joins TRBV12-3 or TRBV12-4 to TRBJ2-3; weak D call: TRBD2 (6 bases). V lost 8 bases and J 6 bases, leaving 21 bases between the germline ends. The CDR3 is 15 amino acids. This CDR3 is CASGPGVRSGDTQYF. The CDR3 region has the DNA TGTGCCAGCGGGCCAGGAGTGAGGAGCGGGGATACGCAGTATTTT.

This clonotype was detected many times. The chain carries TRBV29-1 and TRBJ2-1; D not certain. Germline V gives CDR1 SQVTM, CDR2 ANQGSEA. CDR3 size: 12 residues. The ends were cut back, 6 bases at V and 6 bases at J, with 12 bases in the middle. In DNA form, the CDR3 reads TGCAGCGTCCCCGACGGCACCAATGAGCAGTTCTTC. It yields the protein CSVPDGTNEQFF.

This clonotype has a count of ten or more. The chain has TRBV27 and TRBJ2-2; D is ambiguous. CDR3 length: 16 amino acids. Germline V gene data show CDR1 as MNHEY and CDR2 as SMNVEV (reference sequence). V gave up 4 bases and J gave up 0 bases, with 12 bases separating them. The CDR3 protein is CASSSSAAANTGELFF. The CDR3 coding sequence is TGTGCCAGCAGTTCTTCCGCGGCCGCGAACACCGGGGAGCTGTTTTTT.

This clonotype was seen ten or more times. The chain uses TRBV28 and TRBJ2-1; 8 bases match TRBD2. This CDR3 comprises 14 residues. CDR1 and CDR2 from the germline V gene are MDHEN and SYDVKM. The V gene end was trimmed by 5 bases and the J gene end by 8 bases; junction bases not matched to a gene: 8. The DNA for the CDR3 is TGTGCCAGCAGTCCTCCCACTAGCGGTTATGAGCAGTTCTTC. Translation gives CASSPPTSGYEQFF.

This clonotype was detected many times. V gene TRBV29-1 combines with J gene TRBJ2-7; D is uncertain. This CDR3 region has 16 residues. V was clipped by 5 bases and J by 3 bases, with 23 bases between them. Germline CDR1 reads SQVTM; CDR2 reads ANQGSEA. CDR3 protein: CSVLGRVKGPSYEQYF. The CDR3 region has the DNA TGCAGCGTTCTAGGTAGGGTGAAAGGCCCTAGCTACGAGCAGTACTTC.

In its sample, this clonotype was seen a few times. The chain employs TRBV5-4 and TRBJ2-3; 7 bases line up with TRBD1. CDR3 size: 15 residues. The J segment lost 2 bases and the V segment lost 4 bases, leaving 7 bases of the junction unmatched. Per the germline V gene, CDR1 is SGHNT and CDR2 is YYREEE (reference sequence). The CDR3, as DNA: TGTGCCAGCAGCCCTACAGGGGACCACACAGATACGCAGTATTTT. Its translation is CASSPTGDHTDTQYF. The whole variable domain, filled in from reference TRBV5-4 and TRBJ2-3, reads ETGVTQSPTHLIKTRGQQVTLRCSSQSGHNTVSWYQQALGQGPQFIFQYYREEENGRGNFPPRFSGLQFPNYSSELNVNALELDDSALYLCASSPTGDHTDTQYFGPGTRLTVL.

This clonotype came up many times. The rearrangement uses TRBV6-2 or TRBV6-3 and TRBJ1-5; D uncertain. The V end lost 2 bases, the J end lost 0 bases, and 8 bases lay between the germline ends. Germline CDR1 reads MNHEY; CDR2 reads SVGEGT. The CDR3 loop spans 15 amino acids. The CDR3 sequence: CASSYLGGSNQPQHF. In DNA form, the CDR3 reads TGTGCCAGCAGTTACCTTGGCGGTAGCAATCAGCCCCAGCATTTT.